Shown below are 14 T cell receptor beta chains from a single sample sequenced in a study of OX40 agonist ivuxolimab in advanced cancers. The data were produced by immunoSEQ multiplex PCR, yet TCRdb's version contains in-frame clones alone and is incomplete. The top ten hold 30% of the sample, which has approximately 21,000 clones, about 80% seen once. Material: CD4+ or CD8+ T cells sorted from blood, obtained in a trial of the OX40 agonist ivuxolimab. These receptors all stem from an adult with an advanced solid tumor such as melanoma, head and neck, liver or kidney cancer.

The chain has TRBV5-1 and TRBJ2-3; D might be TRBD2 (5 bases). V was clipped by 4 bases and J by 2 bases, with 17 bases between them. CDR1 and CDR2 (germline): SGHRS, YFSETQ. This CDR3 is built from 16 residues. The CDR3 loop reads CASSTGPELATDTQYF. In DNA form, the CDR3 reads TGCGCCAGCAGCACCGGGCCAGAGCTAGCCACAGATACGCAGTATTTT.

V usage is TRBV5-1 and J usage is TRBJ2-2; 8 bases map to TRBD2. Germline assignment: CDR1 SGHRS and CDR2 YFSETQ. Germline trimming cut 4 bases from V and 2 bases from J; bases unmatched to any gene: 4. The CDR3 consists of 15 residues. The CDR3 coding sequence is TGCGCCAGCAGCCCCAGCGGGAGAAACACCGGGGAGCTGTTTTTT. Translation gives CASSPSGRNTGELFF.

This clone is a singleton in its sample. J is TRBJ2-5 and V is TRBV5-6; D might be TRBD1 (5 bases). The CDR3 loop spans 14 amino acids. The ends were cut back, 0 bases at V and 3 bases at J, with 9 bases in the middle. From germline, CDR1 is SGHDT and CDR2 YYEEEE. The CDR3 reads CASSLAETEETQYF. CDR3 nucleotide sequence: TGTGCCAGCAGCTTGGCCGAGACAGAAGAGACCCAGTACTTC.

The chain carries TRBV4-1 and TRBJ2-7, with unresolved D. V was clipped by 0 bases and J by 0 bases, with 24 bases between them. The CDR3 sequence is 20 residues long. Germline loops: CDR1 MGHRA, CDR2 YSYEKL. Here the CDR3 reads CASSQDGLETPNPPSYEQYF. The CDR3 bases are TGCGCCAGCAGCCAAGATGGATTGGAGACGCCCAACCCTCCCTCCTACGAGCAGTACTTC.

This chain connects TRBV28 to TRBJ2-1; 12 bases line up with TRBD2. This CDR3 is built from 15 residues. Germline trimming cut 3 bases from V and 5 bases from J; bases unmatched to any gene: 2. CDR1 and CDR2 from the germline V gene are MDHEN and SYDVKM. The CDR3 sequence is CASSFPSGRDNEQFF. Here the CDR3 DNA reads TGTGCCAGCAGTTTCCCTAGCGGGAGGGACAATGAGCAGTTCTTC.

CDR3 nucleotide sequence: TGTGCCAGCTCACCATCGGGACAGGGGGCGAGTCGCGGTGAAAAACTGTTTTTT. Its translation: CASSPSGQGASRGEKLFF. This rearrangement joins TRBV18 to TRBJ1-4; 12 nucleotides agree with TRBD1. V lost 2 bases to trimming and J lost 7 bases; unmatched junction nucleotides: 11. There are 18 residues in the CDR3. The V gene's germline CDR1 is KGHSH and CDR2 LQKENI.

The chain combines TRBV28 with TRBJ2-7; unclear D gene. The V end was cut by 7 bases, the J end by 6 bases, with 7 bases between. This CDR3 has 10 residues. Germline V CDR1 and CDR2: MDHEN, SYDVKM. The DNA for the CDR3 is TGTGCCAGCACCCTCCTCGAGCAGTACTTC. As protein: CASTLLEQYF.

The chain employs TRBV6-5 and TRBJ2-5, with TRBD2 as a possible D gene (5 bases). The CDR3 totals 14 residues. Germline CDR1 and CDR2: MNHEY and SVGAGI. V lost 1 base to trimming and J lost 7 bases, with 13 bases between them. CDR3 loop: CASSYYQRAATQYF. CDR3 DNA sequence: TGTGCCAGCAGTTACTATCAGAGGGCGGCGACCCAGTACTTC.

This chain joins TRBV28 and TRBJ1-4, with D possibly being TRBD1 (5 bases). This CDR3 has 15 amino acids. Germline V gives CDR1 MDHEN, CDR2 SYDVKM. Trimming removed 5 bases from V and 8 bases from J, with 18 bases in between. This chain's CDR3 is CASSAPGTSREKLFF. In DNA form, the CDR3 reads TGTGCCAGCAGTGCGCCCGGGACGAGTAGAGAAAAACTGTTTTTT.

CDR3 region: CASSVKDRGNTIYF. CDR3 sequence (DNA): TGTGCCAGCAGCGTCAAGGACAGGGGGAACACCATATATTTT. The rearrangement joins TRBV9 to TRBJ1-3, with TRBD1 identical over 10 bases. The CDR3 has 14 residues. Germline assignment: CDR1 SGDLS and CDR2 YYNGEE. The V and J ends lost 2 bases and 7 bases, in that order; junction bases with no gene match: 3.

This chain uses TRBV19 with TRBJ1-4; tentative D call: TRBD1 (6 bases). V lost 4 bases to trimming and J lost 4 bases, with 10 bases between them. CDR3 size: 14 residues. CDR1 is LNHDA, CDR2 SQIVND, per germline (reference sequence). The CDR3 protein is CASSTRQDNEKLFF. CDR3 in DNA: TGTGCCAGTAGTACAAGACAGGATAATGAAAAACTGTTTTTT.

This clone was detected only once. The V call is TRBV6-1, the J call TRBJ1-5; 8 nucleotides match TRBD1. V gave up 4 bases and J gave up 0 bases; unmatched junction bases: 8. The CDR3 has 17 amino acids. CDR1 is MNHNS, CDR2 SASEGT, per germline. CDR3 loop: CASSALGQAYSNQPQHF. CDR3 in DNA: TGTGCCAGCAGTGCCCTGGGACAGGCTTATAGCAATCAGCCCCAGCATTTT.

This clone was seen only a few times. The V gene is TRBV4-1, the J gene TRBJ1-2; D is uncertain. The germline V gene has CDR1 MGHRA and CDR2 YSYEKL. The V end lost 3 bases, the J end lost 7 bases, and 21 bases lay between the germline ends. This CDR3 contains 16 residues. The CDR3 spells CASSQGRAGRGRGYTF. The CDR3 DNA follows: TGCGCCAGCAGCCAGGGAAGGGCAGGACGAGGACGTGGCTACACCTTC.

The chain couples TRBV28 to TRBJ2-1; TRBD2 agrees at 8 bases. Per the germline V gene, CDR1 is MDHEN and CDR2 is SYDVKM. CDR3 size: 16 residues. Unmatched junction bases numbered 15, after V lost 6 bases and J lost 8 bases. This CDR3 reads CASSVASAGASHEQFF. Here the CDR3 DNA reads TGTGCCAGCAGCGTCGCCTCAGCGGGAGCTTCCCATGAGCAGTTCTTC.